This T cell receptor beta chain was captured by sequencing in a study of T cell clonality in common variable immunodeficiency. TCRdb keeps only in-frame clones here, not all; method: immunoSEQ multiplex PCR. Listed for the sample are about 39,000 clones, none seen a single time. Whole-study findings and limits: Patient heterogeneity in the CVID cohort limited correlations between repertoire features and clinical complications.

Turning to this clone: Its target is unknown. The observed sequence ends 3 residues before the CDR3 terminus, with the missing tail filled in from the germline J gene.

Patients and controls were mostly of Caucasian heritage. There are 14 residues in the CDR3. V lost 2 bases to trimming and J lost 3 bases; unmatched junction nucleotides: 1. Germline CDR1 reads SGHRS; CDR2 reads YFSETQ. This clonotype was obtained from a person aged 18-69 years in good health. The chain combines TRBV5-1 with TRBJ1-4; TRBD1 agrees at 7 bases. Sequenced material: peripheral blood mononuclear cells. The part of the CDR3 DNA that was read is TGCGCCAGCAGCTTCGACAGGGCTAATGAAAAA. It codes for CASSFDRANEK. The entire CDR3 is CASSFDRANEKLFF.